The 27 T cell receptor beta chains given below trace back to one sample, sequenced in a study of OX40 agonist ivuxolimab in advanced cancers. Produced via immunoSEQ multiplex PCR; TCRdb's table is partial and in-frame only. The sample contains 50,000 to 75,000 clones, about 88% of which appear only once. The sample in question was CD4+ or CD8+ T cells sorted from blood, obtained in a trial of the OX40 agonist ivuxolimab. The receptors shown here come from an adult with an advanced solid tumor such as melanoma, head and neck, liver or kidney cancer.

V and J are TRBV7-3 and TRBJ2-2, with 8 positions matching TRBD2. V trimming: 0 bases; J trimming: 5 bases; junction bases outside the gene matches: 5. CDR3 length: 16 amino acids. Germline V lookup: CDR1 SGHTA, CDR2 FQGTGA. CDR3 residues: CASSLTPGGGTGELFF. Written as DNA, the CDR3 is TGTGCCAGCAGCTTAACCCCCGGGGGGGGGACCGGGGAGCTGTTTTTT.

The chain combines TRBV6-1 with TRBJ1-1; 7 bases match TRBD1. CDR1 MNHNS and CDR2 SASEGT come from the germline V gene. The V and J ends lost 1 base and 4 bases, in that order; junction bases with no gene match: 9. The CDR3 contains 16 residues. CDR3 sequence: CASSEGFRGKVTEAFF. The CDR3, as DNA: TGTGCCAGCAGTGAAGGGTTCAGGGGGAAGGTCACTGAAGCTTTCTTT.

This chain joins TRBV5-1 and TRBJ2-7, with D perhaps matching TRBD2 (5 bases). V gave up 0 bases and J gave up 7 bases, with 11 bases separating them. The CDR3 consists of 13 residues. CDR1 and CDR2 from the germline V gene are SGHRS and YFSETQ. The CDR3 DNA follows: TGCGCCAGCAGCTTGGCCTTAGGCGGGGAGCAGTACTTC. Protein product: CASSLALGGEQYF.

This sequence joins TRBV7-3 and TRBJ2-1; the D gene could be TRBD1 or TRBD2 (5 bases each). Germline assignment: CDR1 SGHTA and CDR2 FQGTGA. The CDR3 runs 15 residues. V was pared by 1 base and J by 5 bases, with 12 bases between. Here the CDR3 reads CASSLNRDLNNEQFF. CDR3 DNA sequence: TGTGCCAGCAGCTTAAATCGGGACCTGAACAATGAGCAGTTCTTC.

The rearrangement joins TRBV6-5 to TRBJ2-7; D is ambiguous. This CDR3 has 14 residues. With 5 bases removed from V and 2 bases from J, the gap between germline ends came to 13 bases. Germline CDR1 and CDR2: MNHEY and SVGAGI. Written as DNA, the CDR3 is TGTGCCAGCAGTCGAATAAATAGGCCCTACGAGCAGTACTTC. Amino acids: CASSRINRPYEQYF.

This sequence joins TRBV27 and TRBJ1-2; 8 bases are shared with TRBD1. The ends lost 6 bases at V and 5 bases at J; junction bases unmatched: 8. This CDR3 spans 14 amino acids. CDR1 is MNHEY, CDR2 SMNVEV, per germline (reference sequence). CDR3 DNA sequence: TGTGCCAGCAGGCTCTCAGGGGGCAGGTATGGCTACACCTTC. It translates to CASRLSGGRYGYTF.

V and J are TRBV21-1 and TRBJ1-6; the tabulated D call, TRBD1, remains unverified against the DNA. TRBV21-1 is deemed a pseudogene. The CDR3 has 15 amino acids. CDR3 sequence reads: CASSTPTGQGTCLHF. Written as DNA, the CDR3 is TGTGCCAGCAGCACGCCGACAGGTCAGGGCACGTGCCTCCACTTT.

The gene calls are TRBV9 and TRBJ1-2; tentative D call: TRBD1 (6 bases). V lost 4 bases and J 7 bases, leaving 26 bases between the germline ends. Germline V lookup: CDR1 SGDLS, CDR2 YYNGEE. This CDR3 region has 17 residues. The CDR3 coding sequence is TGTGCCAGCAGCCCCTTCTCCTCCTTGGGGGGGGGCAGTGGCTACACCTTC. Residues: CASSPFSSLGGGSGYTF.

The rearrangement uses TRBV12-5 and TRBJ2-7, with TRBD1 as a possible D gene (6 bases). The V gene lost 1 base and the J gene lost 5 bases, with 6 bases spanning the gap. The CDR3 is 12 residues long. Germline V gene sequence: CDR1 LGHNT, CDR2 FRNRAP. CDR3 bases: TGTGCTAGTGGTTTGGGACAGGACGAGCAGTACTTC. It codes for CASGLGQDEQYF. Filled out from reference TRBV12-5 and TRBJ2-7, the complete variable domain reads DARVTQTPRHKVTEMGQEVTMRCQPILGHNTVFWYRQTMMQGLELLAYFRNRAPLDDSGMPKDRFSAEMPDATLATLKIQPSEPRDSAVYFCASGLGQDEQYFGPGTRLTVT.

CDR3 in amino acids: CASSRRGPGRGQYF. Written as DNA, the CDR3 is TGTGCCAGCAGCCGCAGGGGACCTGGGCGTGGGCAGTACTTC. This chain joins TRBV14 and TRBJ2-7; tentatively, D is TRBD1 (6 bases). Per the germline V gene, CDR1 is SGHDN and CDR2 is FVKESK. Between the trimmed V and J ends, which lost 4 bases and 9 bases, there was a span of 19 bases. The CDR3 consists of 14 residues.

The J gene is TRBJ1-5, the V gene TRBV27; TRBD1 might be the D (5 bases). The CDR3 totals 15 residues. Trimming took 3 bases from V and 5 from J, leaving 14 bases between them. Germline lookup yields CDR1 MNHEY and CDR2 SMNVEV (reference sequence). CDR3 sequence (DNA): TGTGCCAGCAGTTTCACCACGGGGCGACATCAGCCCCAGCATTTT. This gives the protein CASSFTTGRHQPQHF.

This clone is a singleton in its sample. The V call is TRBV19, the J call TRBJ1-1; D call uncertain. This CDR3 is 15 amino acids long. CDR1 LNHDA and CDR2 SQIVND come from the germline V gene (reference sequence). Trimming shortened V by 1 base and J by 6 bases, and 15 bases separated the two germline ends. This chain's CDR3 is CASSIGVPDTAEAFF. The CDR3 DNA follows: TGTGCCAGTAGTATAGGGGTCCCGGATACCGCTGAAGCTTTCTTT.

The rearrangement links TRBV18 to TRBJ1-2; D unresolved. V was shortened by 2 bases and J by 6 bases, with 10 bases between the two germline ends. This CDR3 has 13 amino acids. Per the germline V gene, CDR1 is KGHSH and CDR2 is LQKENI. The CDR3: CASSPSGVDGYTF. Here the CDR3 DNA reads TGTGCCAGCTCACCATCTGGAGTAGATGGCTACACCTTC. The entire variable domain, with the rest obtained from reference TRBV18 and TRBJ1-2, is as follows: NAGVMQNPRHLVRRRGQEARLRCSPMKGHSHVYWYRQLPEEGLKFMVYLQKENIIDESGMPKERFSAEFPKEGPSILRIQQVVRGDSAAYFCASSPSGVDGYTFGSGTRLTVV.

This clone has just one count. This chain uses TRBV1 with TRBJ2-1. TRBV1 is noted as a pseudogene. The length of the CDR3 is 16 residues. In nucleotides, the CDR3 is TGCACCAGCAGCCAAGATCACGGGGGCCCTTACAATGAGCAGTTCTTC. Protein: CTSSQDHGGPYNEQFF.

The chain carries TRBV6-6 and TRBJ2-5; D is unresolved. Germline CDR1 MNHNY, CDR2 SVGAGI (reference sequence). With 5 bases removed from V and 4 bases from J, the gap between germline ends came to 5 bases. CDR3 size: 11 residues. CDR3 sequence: CASSMGETQYF. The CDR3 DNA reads TGTGCCAGCAGTATGGGAGAGACCCAGTACTTC.

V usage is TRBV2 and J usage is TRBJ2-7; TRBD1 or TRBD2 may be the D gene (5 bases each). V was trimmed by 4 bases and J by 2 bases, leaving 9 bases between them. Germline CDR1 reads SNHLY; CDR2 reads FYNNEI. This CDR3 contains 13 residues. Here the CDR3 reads CASSVRGPYEQYF. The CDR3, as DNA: TGTGCCAGCAGTGTGAGGGGCCCCTACGAGCAGTACTTC.

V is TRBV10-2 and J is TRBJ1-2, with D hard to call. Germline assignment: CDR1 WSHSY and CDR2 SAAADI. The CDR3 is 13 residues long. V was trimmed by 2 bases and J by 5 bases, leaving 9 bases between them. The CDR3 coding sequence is TGCGCCAGCAGTGAGAGACACAGATATGGCTACACCTTC. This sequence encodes CASSERHRYGYTF.

The CDR3, as DNA: TGTGCCAGCAGTGAGAGGCAGGGGCGCTGGGAGACCCAGTACTTC. Translation: CASSERQGRWETQYF. The rearrangement links TRBV25-1 to TRBJ2-5; maybe TRBD1 (6 bases). This CDR3 has 15 residues. Germline loops: CDR1 MGHDK, CDR2 SYGVNS. V was trimmed by 3 bases and J by 5 bases, leaving 16 bases between them. The whole variable domain, filled in from reference TRBV25-1 and TRBJ2-5, reads EADIYQTPRYLVIGTGKKITLECSQTMGHDKMYWYQQDPGMELHLIHYSYGVNSTEKGDLSSESTVSRIRTEHFPLTLESARPSHTSQYLCASSERQGRWETQYFGPGTRLLVL.

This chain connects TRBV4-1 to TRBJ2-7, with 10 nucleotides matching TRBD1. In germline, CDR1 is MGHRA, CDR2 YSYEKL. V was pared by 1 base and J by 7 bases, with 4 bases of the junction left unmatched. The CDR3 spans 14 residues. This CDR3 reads CASSQGQGALEQYF. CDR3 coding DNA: TGCGCCAGCAGCCAAGGACAGGGGGCGCTTGAGCAGTACTTC.

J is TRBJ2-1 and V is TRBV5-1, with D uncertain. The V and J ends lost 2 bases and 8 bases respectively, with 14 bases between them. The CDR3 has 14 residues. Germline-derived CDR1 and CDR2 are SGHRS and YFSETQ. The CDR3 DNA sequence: TGCGCCAGCAGCTTAAGTTCCAGGCTCGATGAGCAGTTCTTC. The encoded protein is CASSLSSRLDEQFF.

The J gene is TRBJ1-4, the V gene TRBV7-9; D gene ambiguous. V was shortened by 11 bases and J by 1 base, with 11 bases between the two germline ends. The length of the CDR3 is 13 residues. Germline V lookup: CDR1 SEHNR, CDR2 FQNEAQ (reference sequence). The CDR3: CASGLGTNEKLFF. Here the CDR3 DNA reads TGTGCCTCGGGATTGGGAACTAATGAAAAACTGTTTTTT.

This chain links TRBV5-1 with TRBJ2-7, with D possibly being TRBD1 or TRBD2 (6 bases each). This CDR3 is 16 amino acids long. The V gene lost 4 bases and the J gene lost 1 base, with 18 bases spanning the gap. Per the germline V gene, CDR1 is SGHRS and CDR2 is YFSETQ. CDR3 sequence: CASSPGAGVSSYEQYF. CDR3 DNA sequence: TGCGCCAGCAGCCCGGGGGCAGGGGTGAGTTCCTACGAGCAGTACTTC. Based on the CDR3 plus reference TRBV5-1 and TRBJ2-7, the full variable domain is KAGVTQTPRYLIKTRGQQVTLSCSPISGHRSVSWYQQTPGQGLQFLFEYFSETQRNKGNFPGRFSGRQFSNSRSEMNVSTLELGDSALYLCASSPGAGVSSYEQYFGPGTRLTVT.

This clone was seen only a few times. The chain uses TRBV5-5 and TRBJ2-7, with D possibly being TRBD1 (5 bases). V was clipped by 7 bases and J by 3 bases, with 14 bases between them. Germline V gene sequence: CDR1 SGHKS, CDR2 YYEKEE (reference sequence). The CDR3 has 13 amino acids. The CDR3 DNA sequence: TGTGCCAGCTCAAGGCAGGGATTCTACGAGCAGTACTTC. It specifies CASSRQGFYEQYF.

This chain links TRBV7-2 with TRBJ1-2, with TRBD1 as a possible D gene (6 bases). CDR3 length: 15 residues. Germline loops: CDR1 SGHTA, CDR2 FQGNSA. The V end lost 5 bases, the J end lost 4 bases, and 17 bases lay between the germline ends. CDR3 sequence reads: CASSIDSLGGYGYTF. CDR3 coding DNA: TGTGCCAGCAGCATCGACAGTTTAGGGGGCTATGGCTACACCTTC.

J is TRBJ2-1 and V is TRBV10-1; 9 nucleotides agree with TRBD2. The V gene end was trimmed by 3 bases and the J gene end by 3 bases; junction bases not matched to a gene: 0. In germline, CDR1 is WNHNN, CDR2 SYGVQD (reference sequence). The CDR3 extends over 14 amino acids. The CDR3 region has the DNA TGCGCCAGCAGTGAACTAGCGGGCTACAATGAGCAGTTCTTC. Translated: CASSELAGYNEQFF.

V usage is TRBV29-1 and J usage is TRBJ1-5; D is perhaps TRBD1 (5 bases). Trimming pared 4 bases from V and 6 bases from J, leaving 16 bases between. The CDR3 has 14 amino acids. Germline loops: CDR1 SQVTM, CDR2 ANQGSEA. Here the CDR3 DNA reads TGCAGCGTTGTGTTTCAGGGAATCGGTCAGCCCCAGCATTTT. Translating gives CSVVFQGIGQPQHF.

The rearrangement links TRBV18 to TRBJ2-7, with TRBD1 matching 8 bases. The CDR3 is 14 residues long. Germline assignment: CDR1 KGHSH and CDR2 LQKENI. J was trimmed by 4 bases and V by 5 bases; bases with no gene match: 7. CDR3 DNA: TGTGCCAGCTCATCAGGGGGCCAGAAATACGAGCAGTACTTC. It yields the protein CASSSGGQKYEQYF. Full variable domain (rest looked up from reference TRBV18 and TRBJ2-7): NAGVMQNPRHLVRRRGQEARLRCSPMKGHSHVYWYRQLPEEGLKFMVYLQKENIIDESGMPKERFSAEFPKEGPSILRIQQVVRGDSAAYFCASSSGGQKYEQYFGPGTRLTVT.